The TCR beta chain described here comes from a study of shared clonotypes between healthy human individuals. Findings and caveats of the study: Only a few donors were included, so the genetic and exposure-history diversity represented was limited. The study found about 5% of naive CD4 clonotypes shared across several donors.

The deep-level immunoSEQ assay was used. As handled by the study authors: Filtering differed for immunoSEQ, which gave only junction sequences without quality scores. Method: immunoSEQ multiplex PCR; TCRdb's copy keeps in-frame clones and lacks some. The DNA was the basis for D and trimming; V, J and clone size are from that table. The sample contains approximately 2.5 million clones, roughly nine tenths of which appear only once. A note on this clone: What it binds is unknown. The same CDR3 also results from other DNA sequences found in this sample.

Trimming removed 3 bases from V and 0 bases from J; junction bases left unmatched: 2. Germline V gives CDR1 SGHRS, CDR2 YFSETQ. The CDR3 has 16 residues. The J gene is TRBJ2-2, the V gene TRBV5-1; 10 positions agree with TRBD1. Input material: naive CD4+ T cells sorted from blood. As for subset: CD45RA+ positively selected. The TCR comes from a man between 18 and 29 years old in good health. The CDR3 loop reads CASSSGQGANTGELFF. CDR3 in DNA: TGCGCCAGCAGCTCTGGACAGGGGGCGAACACCGGGGAGCTGTTTTTT.